These 18 T cell receptor beta chains came from one sample sequenced in a study of blood T cells in healthy people across ages. PCR was performed a second time for roughly 7 to 11 cycles using a sample-barcoded 5' primer and a J-beta primer mix. Using its own MiXCR run on the 5' RACE reads, TCRdb lists one record per CDR3 protein. The sample lists 1.5 million to 2 million distinct CDR3 sequences, roughly 49% occurring once. What was sequenced was blood. The receptors come from a woman aged 40 to 50 in good health.

This clonotype was counted only a few times. The chain is built from TRBV28 and TRBJ2-5, with TRBD1 matching 8 bases. The V segment lost 6 bases and the J segment 2 bases; nucleotides outside the gene matches: 8. From germline, CDR1 is MDHEN and CDR2 SYDVKM. The CDR3 is 15 amino acids. CDR3 protein: CASSRIGQGQETQYF. The CDR3 region has the DNA TGTGCCAGCAGCCGGATAGGACAGGGTCAAGAGACCCAGTACTTC.

There are many counts of this clonotype. At one end the junction does not follow the germline gene, possibly because of a read error. The V call is TRBV6-5, the J call TRBJ2-1; 14 nucleotides agree with TRBD2. This CDR3 is built from 16 residues. Germline V lookup: CDR1 MNHEY, CDR2 SVGAGI. The DNA for the CDR3 is TGCGCCAGCAGCCCTCGGACTAGCGGGGGGTACAATGAGCAGTTCTTC. Encoded protein: CASSPRTSGGYNEQFF.

The chain couples TRBV20-1 to TRBJ2-7, with 8 bases aligning to TRBD1. The CDR3 has 15 amino acids. V gave up 6 bases and J gave up 4 bases; unmatched junction bases: 14. Germline V lookup: CDR1 DFQATT, CDR2 SNEGSKA (reference sequence). The CDR3 here is CSATLPGQVSYEQYF. The DNA of the CDR3 is TGCAGTGCCACCTTGCCGGGACAGGTGTCGTACGAGCAGTACTTC.

The rearrangement joins TRBV27 to TRBJ2-7; 8 bases line up with TRBD2. The CDR3 has 15 residues. Germline lookup yields CDR1 MNHEY and CDR2 SMNVEV (reference sequence). The V and J ends lost 7 bases and 4 bases, in that order; junction bases with no gene match: 12. The CDR3 reads CASMPGTSFIYEQYF. In nucleotides, the CDR3 is TGTGCCAGCATGCCCGGGACTAGTTTTATTTACGAGCAGTACTTC.

This clonotype has only a few counts. The chain joins TRBV7-9 to TRBJ2-1; 10 nucleotides agree with TRBD1. J gave up 7 bases and V 5 bases, and 20 bases lay outside the gene matches. Germline CDR1 SEHNR, CDR2 FQNEAQ (reference sequence). This CDR3 is built from 19 residues. In nucleotides, the CDR3 is TGTGCCAGCAGCGCCAACCTTGCCCGGGACAGGGGAGGTTGGAATGAGCAGTTCTTC. This gives the protein CASSANLARDRGGWNEQFF.

The chain recombines TRBV6-5 with TRBJ2-1; D call uncertain. The length of the CDR3 is 15 residues. Germline V CDR1 and CDR2: MNHEY, SVGAGI. V was clipped by 5 bases and J by 5 bases, with 16 bases between them. The CDR3 sequence is CASSRSVSSNNEQFF. The CDR3 nucleotides read TGTGCCAGCAGTCGAAGCGTATCATCCAACAATGAGCAGTTCTTC.

The V gene is TRBV29-1, the J gene TRBJ1-4, with D unresolved. Trimming took off 0 bases at V and 8 bases at J, with 16 bases between the two ends. CDR1 SQVTM and CDR2 ANQGSEA come from the germline V gene. The CDR3 loop spans 15 amino acids. The CDR3 bases are TGCAGCGTTGAAGATCCACGCGGGCCGGGGGAAAAACTGTTTTTT. This gives the protein CSVEDPRGPGEKLFF.

This rearrangement joins TRBV15 to TRBJ2-3; 10 nucleotides align to TRBD2. This CDR3 comprises 17 residues. With V trimmed by 9 bases and J by 1 base, 13 bases remained unmatched. Looked up from germline, CDR1 is LNHNV and CDR2 is YYDKDF (reference sequence). CDR3 loop: CATAKNPLAGGTDTQYF. CDR3 sequence (DNA): TGTGCCACTGCGAAAAACCCTCTAGCGGGGGGCACAGATACGCAGTATTTT.

This clonotype has just a few counts. V and J are TRBV18 and TRBJ2-7; 13 positions match TRBD2. After removal of 1 base from V and 5 bases from J, the junction contained 8 bases not matched to a gene. This CDR3 comprises 17 residues. Germline values: CDR1 KGHSH, CDR2 LQKENI. CDR3 bases: TGTGCCAGCTCACCACTGGGACTAGCGGGACGCCCTGACGAGCAGTACTTC. Translating it yields CASSPLGLAGRPDEQYF.

This chain links TRBV5-5 with TRBJ1-1; TRBD1 matches 8 bases. V was pared by 5 bases and J by 6 bases, with 15 bases of the junction left unmatched. The CDR3 loop spans 16 amino acids. Germline V gives CDR1 SGHKS, CDR2 YYEKEE (reference sequence). CDR3 amino acids: CASRQPGGVKRAEAFF. CDR3 in DNA: TGTGCCAGCAGACAACCAGGGGGCGTGAAAAGGGCTGAAGCTTTCTTT.

V gene TRBV3-1 combines with J gene TRBJ2-3, with D perhaps given as TRBD1 or TRBD2 (5 bases each). The germline V and J ends were trimmed by 3 bases and 4 bases, with 17 bases remaining between them. Germline CDR1 reads LGHDT; CDR2 reads YNNKEL (reference sequence). The CDR3 is 16 amino acids. CDR3 DNA sequence: TGTGCCAGCAGCCAGAGTCCGGGACCGTCATCAGATACGCAGTATTTT. It is translated as CASSQSPGPSSDTQYF.

This chain links TRBV19 with TRBJ2-3, with D perhaps TRBD2 (7 bases). The germline V gene encodes CDR1 LNHDA and CDR2 SQIVND (reference sequence). V shed 6 bases and J shed 7 bases, with 14 bases lying between them. The length of the CDR3 is 13 residues. CDR3 DNA sequence: TGTGCCAGTAGGAGGGGGGGCTCGAATACGCAGTATTTT. Its translation is CASRRGGSNTQYF.

V gene TRBV4-3 combines with J gene TRBJ2-1; the match to TRBD1 covers 10 bases. The better agreement between TRBJ2-7 and the DNA end casts doubt on the J call. The CDR3 sequence is 15 residues long. Germline V gene sequence: CDR1 LGHNA, CDR2 YSLEER. The CDR3 region is CASSQTGTGDNEQYF. The CDR3 DNA sequence: TGCGCCAGCAGCCAAACCGGGACAGGGGACAATGAGCAGTACTTC.

The rearrangement uses TRBV27 and TRBJ2-5; 11 bases agree with TRBD1. The germline V gene encodes CDR1 MNHEY and CDR2 SMNVEV (reference sequence). Trimming at V came to 7 bases and at J to 5 bases, leaving 9 bases not matched to a gene. The length of the CDR3 is 15 residues. Here the CDR3 DNA reads TGTGCCAGCAAACCCACAGGGACAGGGGGGGAGACCCAGTACTTC. This sequence encodes CASKPTGTGGETQYF.

This clonotype was seen only once. The genes are TRBV2 and TRBJ2-1; tentatively, D is TRBD2 (6 bases). There are 14 residues in the CDR3. V was clipped by 8 bases and J by 0 bases, with 11 bases between them. Germline V gene data show CDR1 as SNHLY and CDR2 as FYNNEI. CDR3 bases: TGTGCCAGCGGAACTAGCCCCTCCTACAATGAGCAGTTCTTC. It translates to CASGTSPSYNEQFF.

The chain employs TRBV24-1 and TRBJ2-3; 10 bases match TRBD2. V lost 5 bases and J lost 4; bases outside the gene matches: 8. The CDR3 consists of 16 residues. Germline V gene lookup returns CDR1 KGHDR and CDR2 SFDVKD. CDR3 protein: CATSALAGEVSDTQYF. Here the CDR3 DNA reads TGTGCCACCAGTGCGCTAGCGGGGGAAGTTTCAGATACGCAGTATTTT.

The V and J genes are TRBV11-2 and TRBJ1-2, with 7 bases lining up with TRBD1. The CDR3 covers 15 residues. J was trimmed by 5 bases and V by 5 bases; bases with no gene match: 11. Per germline, CDR1 SGHAT and CDR2 FQNNGV. CDR3 amino acids: CASSITGDAGYGYTF. The CDR3 bases are TGTGCCAGCAGCATCACAGGGGACGCCGGTTATGGCTACACCTTC.

This clonotype has more than one count but fewer than ten. The gene calls are TRBV4-1 and TRBJ2-4; a weak D match, TRBD2 (7 bases). This CDR3 spans 17 amino acids. Germline values: CDR1 MGHRA, CDR2 YSYEKL. Trimming took off 0 bases at V and 8 bases at J, with 20 bases between the two ends. The CDR3 is CASSQDGRGGGRDIQYF. CDR3 nucleotides: TGCGCCAGCAGCCAAGATGGAAGGGGGGGCGGTCGGGACATTCAGTACTTC.